The clone carrying this T cell receptor beta chain showed up many times. Its antigen is still unknown. V gave up 1 base and J gave up 0 bases, with 4 bases separating them. The germline gives CDR1 SGDLS, CDR2 YYNGEE. This CDR3 has 14 residues. The record originates from a study of neurological immune-mediated disorders. Study-level points and caveats: Private repertoires in all groups were suggested by the absence of shared CDR3 amino acid sequences among expanded clones across subjects.

Time point described: technical triplicate 2. TCRdb passed the 5' RACE reads through MiXCR, listing each CDR3 protein once. The sample consists of about 59,000 distinct CDR3 sequences, about 24% of them appearing once. The chain joins TRBV9 to TRBJ2-2; no clear D gene. The sequence came from a man aged 55 to 70 with HTLV-1-associated myelopathy (HAM/TSP). Sequencing used PBMCs. The CDR3 sequence is CASSVRSNTGELFF. The CDR3 DNA is TGTGCCAGCAGCGTAAGGTCGAACACCGGGGAGCTGTTTTTT.